This T cell receptor (beta chain) is from a study of blood T cell repertoires in COVID-19. Study information: Sources were T cells, B-cell-depleted T cells, or PBMCs; the material itself was cDNA or gDNA.

The protocol was immunoSEQ multiplex PCR, while the TCRdb copy is restricted to in-frame clones and leaves out a portion. The sample holds 210,000 or so clones, around 85% seen once. The J segment lost 1 base and the V segment lost 6 bases, leaving 7 bases of the junction unmatched. The CDR3 is made up of 16 amino acids. Germline assignment: CDR1 MDHEN and CDR2 SYDVKM. The V gene is TRBV28, the J gene TRBJ2-5, with TRBD2 matching 11 bases. The TCR comes from a human donor in a cohort sampled during active COVID-19. The material sequenced was peripheral blood. CDR3 loop: CASRPGLAVIQETQYF. In DNA form, the CDR3 reads TGTGCCAGCAGGCCGGGACTAGCGGTGATCCAAGAGACCCAGTACTTC.